These T cell receptor beta chains were read from a single sample in a study of shared clonotypes between healthy human individuals. Repertoires were generated with immunoSEQ multiplex PCR, while TCRdb's copy carries only in-frame clones and drops some. The sample has about 320,000 clones, 87% seen once. What was sequenced was memory CD8+ T cells sorted from blood. Every receptor here comes from a man aged 18 to 29 in good health. CDR3s include the opening cysteine and the closing phenylalanine or tryptophan. D genes are given only for firm matches. Clone size, where shown, is once, few, many, or a class for clones that have expanded.

j_gene: TRBJ2-1; d_gene: NA; abundance: NA; v_gene: TRBV15; CDR3aa: CATSRDRGSHYVANEQFF; CDR3nt: TGTGCCACCAGCAGAGATCGGGGTAGTCATTACGTCGCCAATGAGCAGTTCTTC
j_gene: TRBJ2-1; d_gene: NA; abundance: NA; v_gene: TRBV6-5; CDR3aa: CASSKGGESNEQFF; CDR3nt: TGTGCCAGCAGTAAGGGGGGGGAATCAAATGAGCAGTTCTTC
j_gene: TRBJ2-3; d_gene: NA; abundance: once; v_gene: TRBV13; CDR3aa: CASSSKGGQGATDTQYF; CDR3nt: TGTGCCAGCAGCTCAAAGGGAGGGCAGGGGGCAACAGATACGCAGTATTTT
j_gene: TRBJ2-7; d_gene: NA; abundance: NA; v_gene: TRBV5-6; CDR3aa: CASSLGRFYEQYF; CDR3nt: TGTGCCAGCAGCCTAGGGAGGTTCTACGAGCAGTACTTC
j_gene: TRBJ2-1; d_gene: TRBD2; abundance: NA; v_gene: TRBV29-1; CDR3aa: CSVQGGGPEQFF; CDR3nt: TGCAGCGTTCAAGGCGGGGGGCCTGAGCAGTTCTTC
j_gene: TRBJ1-1; d_gene: TRBD1; abundance: NA; v_gene: TRBV10-3; CDR3aa: CAISLQGDTEAFF; CDR3nt: TGTGCCATCAGTCTGCAGGGGGACACTGAAGCTTTCTTT
j_gene: TRBJ2-3; d_gene: NA; abundance: NA; v_gene: TRBV10-1; CDR3aa: CASSPRGTDTQYF; CDR3nt: TGCGCCAGCAGTCCCCGAGGAACAGATACGCAGTATTTT
j_gene: TRBJ2-7; d_gene: NA; abundance: NA; v_gene: TRBV30; CDR3aa: CAWSEVVDSYEQYF; CDR3nt: TGTGCCTGGAGTGAGGTGGTGGATTCCTACGAGCAGTACTTC
j_gene: TRBJ2-7; d_gene: TRBD2; abundance: NA; v_gene: TRBV9; CDR3aa: CASSVWEGAYEQYF; CDR3nt: TGTGCCAGCAGCGTTTGGGAGGGCGCCTACGAGCAGTACTTC
j_gene: TRBJ1-2; d_gene: NA; abundance: NA; v_gene: TRBV5-4; CDR3aa: CASSLPLDGYTF; CDR3nt: TGTGCCAGCAGCTTGCCTTTGGATGGCTACACCTTC
j_gene: TRBJ2-1; d_gene: NA; abundance: NA; v_gene: TRBV7-9; CDR3aa: CASSFVENNEQFF; CDR3nt: TGTGCCAGCAGCTTTGTGGAAAACAATGAGCAGTTCTTC
j_gene: TRBJ2-1; d_gene: NA; abundance: NA; v_gene: TRBV11-1; CDR3aa: CASSNRGNYNEQFF; CDR3nt: TGTGCCAGCAGCAACCGGGGGAACTACAATGAGCAGTTCTTC
j_gene: TRBJ2-7; d_gene: NA; abundance: NA; v_gene: TRBV4-1; CDR3aa: CASSQERIWTNMYEQYF; CDR3nt: TGCGCCAGCAGCCAAGAGCGTATTTGGACAAATATGTACGAGCAGTACTTC
j_gene: TRBJ2-1; d_gene: TRBD1; abundance: once; v_gene: TRBV27; CDR3aa: CASGIGTVSPREQFF; CDR3nt: TGTGCCAGCGGGATTGGGACAGTATCCCCAAGGGAGCAGTTCTTC
j_gene: TRBJ1-2; d_gene: NA; abundance: NA; v_gene: TRBV7-9; CDR3aa: CASSLDSEEYGYTF; CDR3nt: TGTGCCAGCAGCTTAGATTCGGAGGAATATGGCTACACCTTC
j_gene: TRBJ2-7; d_gene: TRBD2; abundance: NA; v_gene: TRBV7-6; CDR3aa: CASSHPISGVPSYEQYF; CDR3nt: TGTGCCAGCAGCCATCCCATTAGCGGGGTTCCTTCCTACGAGCAGTACTTC
j_gene: TRBJ1-3; d_gene: NA; abundance: NA; v_gene: TRBV7-9; CDR3aa: CASSPKTPPGDGNTIYF; CDR3nt: TGTGCCAGCAGCCCAAAAACCCCTCCGGGGGACGGAAACACCATATATTTT
j_gene: TRBJ2-1; d_gene: TRBD2; abundance: NA; v_gene: TRBV9; CDR3aa: CASSVYGLAGGPSNEQFF; CDR3nt: TGTGCCAGCAGCGTATACGGGCTAGCGGGAGGGCCCAGCAATGAGCAGTTCTTC
j_gene: TRBJ2-6; d_gene: NA; abundance: once; v_gene: TRBV13; CDR3aa: CASSLGRGPGANVLTF; CDR3nt: TGTGCCAGCAGCTTAGGGCGGGGACCTGGGGCCAACGTCCTGACTTTC
j_gene: TRBJ1-1; d_gene: NA; abundance: NA; v_gene: TRBV6-4; CDR3aa: CASTDGGTEAFF; CDR3nt: TGTGCCAGCACTGACGGCGGCACTGAAGCTTTCTTT
j_gene: TRBJ1-2; d_gene: NA; abundance: NA; v_gene: TRBV29-1; CDR3aa: CSVETNGVGYTF; CDR3nt: TGCAGCGTTGAAACAAATGGCGTTGGCTACACCTTC
j_gene: TRBJ2-3; d_gene: NA; abundance: NA; v_gene: TRBV2; CDR3aa: CASSVDSTDTQYF; CDR3nt: TGTGCCAGCAGTGTGGACAGCACAGATACGCAGTATTTT
j_gene: TRBJ1-6; d_gene: NA; abundance: many; v_gene: TRBV9; CDR3aa: CASSVAEGPSPLHF; CDR3nt: TGTGCCAGCAGCGTAGCCGAAGGTCCTTCACCCCTCCACTTT
j_gene: TRBJ2-6; d_gene: TRBD1; abundance: NA; v_gene: TRBV4-1; CDR3aa: CASSFRGTGVESGANVLTF; CDR3nt: TGCGCCAGCAGCTTTCGCGGGACAGGGGTCGAGTCTGGGGCCAACGTCCTGACTTTC
j_gene: TRBJ2-1; d_gene: NA; abundance: NA; v_gene: TRBV2; CDR3aa: CASSEGVLGEQFF; CDR3nt: TGTGCCAGCAGTGAGGGGGTTTTGGGTGAGCAGTTCTTC
j_gene: TRBJ2-3; d_gene: TRBD1; abundance: NA; v_gene: TRBV7-9; CDR3aa: CASAFGTGGNTQYF; CDR3nt: TGTGCCAGCGCCTTCGGGACAGGCGGGAATACGCAGTATTTT
j_gene: TRBJ2-7; d_gene: NA; abundance: few; v_gene: TRBV19; CDR3aa: CASSMSGPDYEQYF; CDR3nt: TGTGCCAGTAGTATGTCGGGGCCCGACTACGAGCAGTACTTC
j_gene: TRBJ1-1; d_gene: NA; abundance: once; v_gene: TRBV5-1; CDR3aa: CASFEHGDSSKSEAFF; CDR3nt: TGCGCCAGCTTCGAACACGGGGACTCAAGCAAATCTGAAGCTTTCTTT
j_gene: TRBJ1-6; d_gene: NA; abundance: NA; v_gene: TRBV13; CDR3aa: CASSFGTERSSYNSPLHF; CDR3nt: TGTGCCAGCAGCTTCGGGACGGAAAGGAGCTCCTATAATTCACCCCTCCACTTT
j_gene: TRBJ2-1; d_gene: TRBD2; abundance: NA; v_gene: TRBV27; CDR3aa: CASRLGTSGSSYNEQFF; CDR3nt: TGTGCCAGCAGGTTAGGGACTAGCGGTAGCTCCTACAATGAGCAGTTCTTC
j_gene: TRBJ2-3; d_gene: NA; abundance: once; v_gene: TRBV27; CDR3aa: CASSLVGGVPSTDTQYF; CDR3nt: TGTGCCAGCAGTTTAGTCGGGGGTGTGCCTAGCACAGATACGCAGTATTTT
j_gene: TRBJ1-1; d_gene: NA; abundance: NA; v_gene: TRBV7-9; CDR3aa: CASSFLQNTEAFF; CDR3nt: TGTGCCAGCAGCTTTTTACAGAACACTGAAGCTTTCTTT
j_gene: TRBJ2-1; d_gene: TRBD2; abundance: NA; v_gene: TRBV27; CDR3aa: CASSPNSGEPYNEQFF; CDR3nt: TGTGCCAGCAGTCCCAATAGCGGGGAGCCCTACAATGAGCAGTTCTTC
j_gene: TRBJ2-1; d_gene: TRBD2; abundance: NA; v_gene: TRBV7-9; CDR3aa: CASSSAGTKLWEQFF; CDR3nt: TGTGCCAGCAGCTCCGCCGGGACTAAACTATGGGAGCAGTTCTTC
j_gene: TRBJ2-1; d_gene: TRBD2; abundance: NA; v_gene: TRBV5-1; CDR3aa: CASSPGLAQLFYNEQFF; CDR3nt: TGCGCCAGCAGCCCTGGACTAGCACAACTATTCTACAATGAGCAGTTCTTC
j_gene: TRBJ2-1; d_gene: NA; abundance: NA; v_gene: TRBV7-2; CDR3aa: CASSPEPASDEQFF; CDR3nt: TGTGCCAGCTCCCCCGAGCCGGCGAGCGATGAGCAGTTCTTC
j_gene: TRBJ1-6; d_gene: NA; abundance: NA; v_gene: TRBV13; CDR3aa: CASSLSFSGNSLHF; CDR3nt: TGTGCCAGCAGCTTATCGTTCTCGGGAAACTCCCTCCACTTT
j_gene: TRBJ2-7; d_gene: TRBD1; abundance: NA; v_gene: TRBV2; CDR3aa: CASSELRTGNYEQYF; CDR3nt: TGTGCCAGCAGTGAACTTCGGACAGGAAACTACGAGCAGTACTTC
j_gene: TRBJ2-1; d_gene: NA; abundance: NA; v_gene: TRBV15; CDR3aa: CATSTGTFNEQFF; CDR3nt: TGTGCCACCAGCACTGGGACATTCAATGAGCAGTTCTTC
j_gene: TRBJ1-1; d_gene: NA; abundance: NA; v_gene: TRBV12-5; CDR3aa: CASGLFRQRAFF; CDR3nt: TGTGCTAGTGGTTTGTTCCGACAACGAGCTTTCTTT
j_gene: TRBJ1-1; d_gene: NA; abundance: NA; v_gene: TRBV6-5; CDR3aa: CASSAPGRSNTEAFF; CDR3nt: TGTGCCAGCAGTGCCCCGGGACGGTCGAACACTGAAGCTTTCTTT
j_gene: TRBJ1-6; d_gene: NA; abundance: NA; v_gene: TRBV5-5; CDR3aa: CASSLHRDTFGSPLHF; CDR3nt: TGTGCCAGCAGCTTGCACAGGGACACGTTCGGATCACCCCTCCACTTT
j_gene: TRBJ1-1; d_gene: NA; abundance: NA; v_gene: TRBV30; CDR3aa: CAWNGGNTEAFF; CDR3nt: TGTGCCTGGAATGGCGGGAACACTGAAGCTTTCTTT
j_gene: TRBJ1-4; d_gene: TRBD1; abundance: NA; v_gene: TRBV9; CDR3aa: CASSVAGTENEKLFF; CDR3nt: TGTGCCAGCAGCGTAGCCGGGACAGAAAACGAAAAACTGTTTTTT
j_gene: TRBJ2-2; d_gene: TRBD2; abundance: NA; v_gene: TRBV4-3; CDR3aa: CASSQVWIAGEDTGELFF; CDR3nt: TGCGCCAGCAGCCAAGTTTGGATAGCGGGAGAGGACACCGGGGAGCTGTTTTTT
j_gene: TRBJ1-4; d_gene: NA; abundance: NA; v_gene: TRBV9; CDR3aa: CASSPSGAAVELFF; CDR3nt: TGTGCCAGCAGCCCCTCAGGGGCCGCAGTGGAACTGTTTTTT
j_gene: TRBJ1-1; d_gene: NA; abundance: NA; v_gene: TRBV29-1; CDR3aa: CSVEGGVRVGTEAFF; CDR3nt: TGCAGCGTTGAAGGGGGCGTAAGGGTGGGGACTGAAGCTTTCTTT
j_gene: TRBJ2-5; d_gene: NA; abundance: NA; v_gene: TRBV6-1; CDR3aa: CASRQETQYF; CDR3nt: TGTGCCAGCAGGCAAGAGACCCAGTACTTC
j_gene: TRBJ2-5; d_gene: TRBD1; abundance: NA; v_gene: TRBV6-5; CDR3aa: CASRPTGEETQYF; CDR3nt: TGTGCCAGCAGGCCGACAGGGGAAGAGACCCAGTACTTC
j_gene: TRBJ1-6; d_gene: NA; abundance: NA; v_gene: TRBV6-5; CDR3aa: CASSPLVSYNSPLHF; CDR3nt: TGTGCCAGCAGCCCCCTTGTCTCCTATAATTCACCCCTCCACTTT
j_gene: TRBJ1-1; d_gene: NA; abundance: NA; v_gene: TRBV6-1; CDR3aa: CASSEWGGRLNTEAFF; CDR3nt: TGTGCCAGCAGTGAATGGGGGGGACGGCTGAACACTGAAGCTTTCTTT